The source of this TCR beta chain is a study of T-cell reconstitution after alpha-beta-depleted transplantation in children. The TCRbeta library was prepared with unique molecular identifiers. TCRdb re-derived calls from the PCR reads in MiXCR, one entry per CDR3 protein. The sample has about 540,000 distinct CDR3 sequences, around 18% seen once. The CDR3 extends over 17 amino acids. The V segment lost 3 bases and the J segment 6 bases; nucleotides outside the gene matches: 16. Germline V gene lookup returns CDR1 SGDLS and CDR2 YYNGEE. This clonotype was sampled from a human donor who donated a stem cell graft to a child with acute lymphoblastic leukemia. The specimen comprised PBMCs from the stem cell graft donor, sampled from the stem cell graft. The rearrangement uses TRBV9 and TRBJ2-3, with TRBD2 matching 7 bases. The CDR3 bases are TGTGCCAGCAGCGGCCAGCGGGGAGGGGCGGAGGTCGATACGCAGTATTTT. Its protein is CASSGQRGGAEVDTQYF.